This T cell receptor (beta chain) was captured by sequencing in a study of OX40 agonist ivuxolimab in advanced cancers. This table comes from immunoSEQ multiplex PCR, and its TCRdb copy is limited to in-frame clones, with some not included. The sample shows 70,000 to 100,000 clones, around 90% of them seen only once. CDR1 SGDLS and CDR2 YYNGEE come from the germline V gene. Trimming stripped 3 bases from V and 8 bases from J, with 9 bases between. The CDR3 extends over 12 amino acids. The table lists this clone with a few counts. Sequenced material: CD4+ or CD8+ T cells sorted from blood, taken in a trial of the OX40 agonist ivuxolimab. The source is an adult with an advanced solid tumor such as melanoma, head and neck, liver or kidney cancer. The chain couples TRBV9 to TRBJ2-1; no clear D gene. The CDR3 DNA sequence: TGTGCCAGCAGCGCGAACCTCGATGAGCAGTTCTTC. As protein: CASSANLDEQFF.